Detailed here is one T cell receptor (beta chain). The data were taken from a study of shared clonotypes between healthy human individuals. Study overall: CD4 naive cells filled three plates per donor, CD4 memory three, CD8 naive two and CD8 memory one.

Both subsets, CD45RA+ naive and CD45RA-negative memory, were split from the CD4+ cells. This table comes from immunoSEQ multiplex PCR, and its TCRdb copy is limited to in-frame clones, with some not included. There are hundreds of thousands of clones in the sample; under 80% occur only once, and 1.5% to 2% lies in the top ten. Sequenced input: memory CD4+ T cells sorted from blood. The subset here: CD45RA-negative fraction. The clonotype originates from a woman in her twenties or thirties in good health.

The DNA of the CDR3 is TGTGCCAGCAGCGTAGCCCAACTCACCGGGGAGCTGTTTTTT. Its protein product is CASSVAQLTGELFF. The rearrangement joins TRBV9 to TRBJ2-2; no reliable D call. V was cut by 0 bases and J by 4 bases, with 7 bases left in between. Looked up from germline, CDR1 is SGDLS and CDR2 is YYNGEE. This CDR3 spans 14 amino acids.